Shown below are 14 T cell receptor beta chains from a single sample sequenced in a study of shared clonotypes between healthy human individuals (dated by TCRdb to 2019 to 2021). Libraries were built with the immunoSEQ multiplex PCR assay. TCRdb limited this immuneACCESS table to in-frame rearrangements with V and J called. A share of clones is missing; checked studies link under half to unresolved V genes, and the rest is unexplained. The sample table contains hundreds of thousands of clones; only one count was recorded for approximately 75% of them. The top ten constitute around 1.8% of the sample. The sequencing input was memory CD4+ T cells sorted from blood. This specimen's cell subset or site label, per the study, means: CD45RA-negative fraction. The origin of the receptors is a woman aged 25 to 39 in good health.

This clone has only a few counts. The V call is TRBV19, the J call TRBJ2-7, with D uncertain. CDR1 is LNHDA, CDR2 SQIVND, per germline (reference sequence). The germline V and J ends were trimmed by 1 base and 3 bases, with 10 bases remaining between them. The CDR3 is 14 residues long. CDR3 sequence: CASSIGQSNYEQYF. CDR3 in DNA: TGTGCCAGTAGTATAGGGCAGAGCAACTACGAGCAGTACTTC.

The chain combines TRBV27 with TRBJ2-2; D is ambiguous. V was cut by 1 base and J by 3 bases, with 15 bases left in between. Per germline, CDR1 MNHEY and CDR2 SMNVEV (reference sequence). This CDR3 region has 17 residues. The CDR3 here is CASSLLGFRGDTGELFF. In nucleotides, the CDR3 is TGTGCCAGCAGTTTATTGGGCTTTCGTGGGGACACCGGGGAGCTGTTTTTT.

The chain links TRBV5-1 to TRBJ2-3; tentative D call: TRBD1 (6 bases). Germline V gene sequence: CDR1 SGHRS, CDR2 YFSETQ. The CDR3 spans 15 residues. V lost 3 bases, J lost 2 bases, and 13 bases lay in between. CDR3 amino acids: CASSYIGDITDTQYF. CDR3 coding DNA: TGCGCCAGCAGCTACATCGGGGACATCACAGATACGCAGTATTTT.

The rearrangement uses TRBV4-1 and TRBJ2-7; a weak D match, TRBD2 (6 bases). Trimming cost V 1 base and J 4 bases, with 11 bases left between them. The CDR3 runs to 14 residues. From germline, CDR1 is MGHRA and CDR2 YSYEKL. The CDR3 spells CASSQVTGEYEQYF. The CDR3 DNA sequence: TGCGCCAGCAGCCAAGTTACGGGAGAGTACGAGCAGTACTTC.

This clone appeared a few times. CDR3: CACSPGRARTEAFF. As DNA, the CDR3 is TGTGCCTGTTCGCCCGGACGAGCCCGAACAGAAGCTTTCTTT. This chain uses TRBV30 with TRBJ1-1; the D is unclear. This CDR3 is 14 amino acids long. V lost 6 bases and J lost 8, with 22 bases in between. Germline V gives CDR1 GTSNPN, CDR2 SVGIG (reference sequence).

The CDR3, as DNA: TGTGCCAGCTCACCTCCAGTCCGTGATAAGCAGTTCTTC. It yields the protein CASSPPVRDKQFF. This rearrangement joins TRBV18 to TRBJ2-1; D is unresolved. The CDR3 runs 13 residues. V was clipped by 3 bases and J by 11 bases, with 14 bases between them. Germline CDR1 reads KGHSH; CDR2 reads LQKENI.

This clone was observed a handful of times. The chain links TRBV18 to TRBJ1-5; a possible D gene is TRBD1 (5 bases). Trimming took off 5 bases at V and 0 bases at J, with 14 bases between the two ends. Germline CDR1 is KGHSH and CDR2 is LQKENI. The CDR3 spans 16 residues. CDR3 loop: CASSAGRTLSNQPQHF. The CDR3 DNA is TGTGCCAGCTCAGCAGGGCGGACGCTTAGCAATCAGCCCCAGCATTTT. Based on the CDR3 plus reference TRBV18 and TRBJ1-5, the full variable domain is NAGVMQNPRHLVRRRGQEARLRCSPMKGHSHVYWYRQLPEEGLKFMVYLQKENIIDESGMPKERFSAEFPKEGPSILRIQQVVRGDSAAYFCASSAGRTLSNQPQHFGDGTRLSIL.

The chain couples TRBV11-2 to TRBJ2-5; D remains ambiguous. Germline-derived CDR1 and CDR2 are SGHAT and FQNNGV. V was clipped by 5 bases and J by 7 bases, with 23 bases between them. The CDR3 is 16 residues long. CDR3 nucleotides: TGTGCCAGCAGCCAAAACGCCCTAACAGAGATAGGGACCCAGTACTTC. Protein: CASSQNALTEIGTQYF.

This clone turned up a few times. The chain couples TRBV28 to TRBJ2-7; 9 bases agree with TRBD2. The germline V gene has CDR1 MDHEN and CDR2 SYDVKM. Trimming cost V 3 bases and J 4 bases; bases outside gene matches: 10. The CDR3 totals 16 residues. CDR3 region: CASSFHGLANGYEQYF. CDR3 sequence (DNA): TGTGCCAGCAGTTTCCACGGACTAGCGAATGGGTACGAGCAGTACTTC.

The genes are TRBV6-5 and TRBJ2-6; 7 positions agree with TRBD1. Germline lookup yields CDR1 MNHEY and CDR2 SVGAGI. The CDR3 runs 15 residues. The ends lost 7 bases at V and 6 bases at J; junction bases unmatched: 9. The CDR3 nucleotides are TGTGCCAGCACTACGGCAGGGGGAAAGGCCAACGTCCTGACTTTC. Translation: CASTTAGGKANVLTF.

A note on this clone: Other DNA variants within this sample encode the same CDR3. The chain links TRBV28 to TRBJ2-7, with TRBD2 identical over 10 bases. V shed 7 bases, J shed 1 base, and the junction held 4 bases outside the gene matches. CDR3 size: 14 residues. Germline lookup yields CDR1 MDHEN and CDR2 SYDVKM. For the CDR3, the DNA is TGTGCCAGCACAAGAGCGGGGGGGTCCTACGAGCAGTACTTC. Residues: CASTRAGGSYEQYF.

The chain uses TRBV2 and TRBJ2-5; D call uncertain. V was shortened by 2 bases and J by 5 bases, with 12 bases between the two germline ends. Per the germline V gene, CDR1 is SNHLY and CDR2 is FYNNEI. This CDR3 spans 14 amino acids. CDR3 DNA: TGTGCCAGCAGTGAAATGACGCCCGGGGAGACCCAGTACTTC. Translation gives CASSEMTPGETQYF.

This clone was counted once. V gene TRBV18 combines with J gene TRBJ2-7; D may be TRBD1 (6 bases). CDR3 length: 15 residues. Germline V gives CDR1 KGHSH, CDR2 LQKENI. Trimming removed 1 base from V and 4 bases from J, with 14 bases in between. The CDR3 DNA follows: TGTGCCAGCTCACCACTGGGATCCCAGGGGTACGAGCAGTACTTC. Its protein product is CASSPLGSQGYEQYF.

The V and J genes are TRBV28 and TRBJ2-5; no definite D call. Germline values: CDR1 MDHEN, CDR2 SYDVKM. This CDR3 region has 12 residues. With 7 bases removed from V and 6 bases from J, the gap between germline ends came to 12 bases. Here the CDR3 DNA reads TGTGCCAGCACGATGGGCCACCAGACCCAGTACTTC. Translation: CASTMGHQTQYF. The variable domain in full, with the rest retrieved from reference TRBV28 and TRBJ2-5, is DVKVTQSSRYLVKRTGEKVFLECVQDMDHENMFWYRQDPGLGLRLIYFSYDVKMKEKGDIPEGYSVSREKKERFSLILESASTNQTSMYLCASTMGHQTQYFGPGTRLLVL.